The rows below give T cell receptor beta chains drawn from one sample of a study of T cells after yellow fever vaccination. TCRdb re-called the 5' RACE reads through MiXCR, storing one row per CDR3 protein. Of 150,000 or so distinct CDR3 sequences listed, over 7% are singletons. Here the sequenced sample was CD8+ T cells sorted from PBMCs, taken 45 days after the yellow fever booster vaccination. All receptors come from a man in his late teens or twenties who received the YFV17D yellow fever vaccine. CDR3s include the opening cysteine and the closing phenylalanine or tryptophan. D genes are given only for firm matches. Clone sizes are given selectively: once, few, many, or a class where the clone is expanded.

NA	TRBV29-1	TRBJ1-2	TRBD1	CSVTGGSYGYTF	TGCAGCGTTACAGGGGGGAGCTATGGCTACACCTTC
few	TRBV7-6	TRBJ2-2	NA	CASSHTRYGSTGELFF	TGTGCCAGCAGCCATACTCGTTATGGGAGCACCGGGGAGCTGTTTTTT
many	TRBV10-3	TRBJ2-6	TRBD1	CAISGTGQGGANVLTF	TGTGCCATCAGCGGGACAGGGCAAGGTGGGGCCAACGTCCTGACTTTC
NA	TRBV5-1	TRBJ1-2	TRBD1	CASSLGQGALYGYTF	TGCGCCAGCAGCTTGGGCCAGGGGGCACTCTATGGCTACACCTTC
few	TRBV9	TRBJ2-1	TRBD2	CASSPDGGDNEQFF	TGTGCCAGCAGCCCAGACGGGGGGGACAATGAGCAGTTCTTC
NA	TRBV5-1	TRBJ1-1	TRBD1	CASSSGTGWNTEAFF	TGCGCCAGCAGCTCGGGGACAGGGTGGAACACTGAAGCTTTCTTT
many	TRBV6-2/TRBV6-3	TRBJ1-2	NA	CASSYGELGGYTF	TGTGCCAGCAGTTACGGAGAGCTTGGCGGCTACACCTTC
NA	TRBV7-6	TRBJ2-3	TRBD2	CASSNGGGGTDTQYF	TGTGCCAGCAGCAACGGGGGGGGCGGGACAGATACGCAGTATTTT
NA	TRBV29-1	TRBJ2-2	NA	CSAEAGLGSAGELFF	TGCAGCGCCGAGGCAGGGTTGGGTTCGGCCGGGGAGCTGTTTTTT
NA	TRBV4-1	TRBJ1-2	TRBD1	CASSQDGVSDRGYGYTF	TGCGCCAGCAGCCAAGATGGGGTTTCGGACAGGGGCTATGGCTACACCTTC
NA	TRBV11-2	TRBJ1-1	NA	CASSLGLGAFF	TGTGCCAGCAGCTTGGGTTTGGGGGCTTTCTTT
NA	TRBV12-3/TRBV12-4	TRBJ2-7	TRBD1	CASSWDRRYYEQYF	TGTGCCAGCAGTTGGGACAGGAGATACTACGAGCAGTACTTC
NA	TRBV6-2/TRBV6-3	TRBJ2-3	TRBD1	CASSYRQGLDTQYF	TGTGCCAGCAGTTACCGACAGGGGTTAGATACGCAGTATTTT
few	TRBV7-9	TRBJ2-2	TRBD2	CASRTRPPIAGGYTGELFF	TGTGCCAGCAGGACCAGACCCCCAATAGCGGGGGGGTACACCGGGGAGCTGTTTTTT
many	TRBV7-3	TRBJ2-5	NA	CASSAGTQGTQYF	TGTGCCAGCAGCGCGGGGACCCAGGGGACCCAGTACTTC
many	TRBV18	TRBJ1-1	NA	CASSPLAGHTNTEAFF	TGTGCCAGCTCACCACTCGCGGGACACACGAACACTGAAGCTTTCTTT
NA	TRBV7-9	TRBJ1-6	TRBD1	CASSLGKRTGIYNSPLHF	TGTGCCAGCAGCTTAGGGAAACGGACAGGGATTTATAATTCACCCCTCCACTTT
NA	TRBV28	TRBJ1-5	NA	CASSPRTPGDYNQPQHF	TGTGCCAGCAGTCCCCGAACACCAGGGGATTACAACCAGCCCCAGCATTTT
few	TRBV12-3/TRBV12-4	TRBJ1-5	NA	CASSLAWERNQPQHF	TGTGCCAGCAGTTTAGCATGGGAACGCAATCAGCCCCAGCATTTT
NA	TRBV11-2	TRBJ2-2	NA	CASSLLGITGELFF	TGTGCCAGCAGCCTCCTGGGAATCACCGGGGAGCTGTTTTTT
NA	TRBV6-2/TRBV6-3	TRBJ2-1	NA	CASSYMGAAYNEQFF	TGTGCCAGCAGTTACATGGGGGCGGCCTACAATGAGCAGTTCTTC
NA	TRBV4-1	TRBJ1-2	TRBD1	CASSPSTGQGYYGYTF	TGCGCCAGCAGCCCGAGCACGGGACAGGGCTACTATGGCTACACCTTC
few	TRBV3-1	TRBJ1-2	NA	CASSQDNGLPNGYTF	TGTGCCAGCAGCCAAGATAACGGTTTGCCTAATGGCTACACCTTC
few	TRBV7-7	TRBJ2-3	NA	CASSPRSGATSTDTQYF	TGTGCCAGCAGCCCGAGATCGGGGGCCACTAGCACAGATACGCAGTATTTT
NA	TRBV27	TRBJ1-2	NA	CASSFHGPNYGYTF	TGTGCCAGCAGTTTTCACGGCCCGAACTATGGCTACACCTTC
many	TRBV5-5	TRBJ2-3	TRBD2	CASSSPGGIGDTQYF	TGTGCCAGCAGCTCCCCGGGAGGAATCGGAGATACGCAGTATTTT
NA	TRBV7-6	TRBJ2-4	NA	CASSLETKGDIQYF	TGTGCCAGCAGCTTAGAGACAAAAGGGGACATTCAGTACTTC
few	TRBV7-7	TRBJ2-2	TRBD1	CASSRDRYTGELFF	TGTGCCAGCAGCCGGGACAGATACACCGGGGAGCTGTTTTTT
many	TRBV9	TRBJ1-2	TRBD1	CASSAGGQPHYGYTF	TGTGCCAGCAGCGCGGGGGGACAGCCCCATTATGGCTACACCTTC
few	TRBV7-9	TRBJ2-5	NA	CASSLRNTGSEETQYF	TGTGCCAGCAGCTTACGGAACACAGGGTCCGAAGAGACCCAGTACTTC
NA	TRBV7-8	TRBJ2-2	NA	CASSFTGMGGELFF	TGTGCCAGCAGCTTTACAGGGATGGGCGGGGAGCTGTTTTTT
few	TRBV4-1	TRBJ1-2	TRBD1	CASSQGQGKVYGYTF	TGCGCCAGCAGCCAAGGACAGGGAAAGGTCTATGGCTACACCTTC
many	TRBV4-1	TRBJ1-1	NA	CASSQGGMGLSEAFF	TGCGCCAGCAGCCAAGGAGGGATGGGGTTATCTGAAGCTTTCTTT
many	TRBV20-1	TRBJ2-2	NA	CSVGGRGGYPGELFF	TGCAGTGTAGGGGGTCGCGGGGGATACCCCGGGGAGCTGTTTTTT
NA	TRBV6-5	TRBJ1-1	TRBD1	CASSSGQVNTEAFF	TGTGCCAGCAGTTCGGGACAGGTGAACACTGAAGCTTTCTTT
NA	TRBV6-5	TRBJ1-1	NA	CASSLGSDEAFF	TGTGCCAGCAGCCTTGGTTCTGATGAAGCTTTCTTT
few	TRBV11-2	TRBJ2-5	NA	CASSFPGLPWPQYF	TGTGCCAGCAGCTTCCCGGGACTTCCTTGGCCCCAGTACTTC
NA	TRBV4-1	TRBJ1-5	NA	CASSQAVMGNQPQHF	TGCGCCAGCAGCCAAGCGGTGATGGGAAATCAGCCCCAGCATTTT
few	TRBV29-1	TRBJ2-7	NA	CSVESGRGYEQYF	TGCAGCGTTGAGTCCGGCAGGGGTTACGAGCAGTACTTC
few	TRBV18	TRBJ2-3	TRBD1	CASSHRDSLPSTDTQYF	TGTGCCAGCTCACACCGGGACAGTTTGCCTAGCACAGATACGCAGTATTTT
NA	TRBV27	TRBJ2-7	NA	CASSFSGVGSSYEQYF	TGTGCCAGCAGTTTTTCCGGTGTGGGGAGCTCCTACGAGCAGTACTTC
few	TRBV24-1	TRBJ2-3	TRBD1	CATSGSRDSRYRTDTQYF	TGTGCCACCAGTGGATCCAGGGACAGTCGTTACCGCACAGATACGCAGTATTTT
few	TRBV7-9	TRBJ2-7	NA	CASSFVYWTEQYF	TGTGCCAGCAGCTTCGTCTATTGGACAGAGCAGTACTTC
many	TRBV6-2/TRBV6-3	TRBJ2-2	NA	CASTFLAGELFF	TGTGCCAGCACCTTTTTGGCCGGGGAGCTGTTTTTT
NA	TRBV7-9	TRBJ1-1	NA	CASSLITGNTEAFF	TGTGCCAGCAGCTTAATCACGGGTAACACTGAAGCTTTCTTT
few	TRBV29-1	TRBJ1-2	TRBD1	CSVETGYNYGYTF	TGCAGCGTGGAGACAGGGTACAACTATGGCTACACCTTC
few	TRBV4-2	TRBJ2-3	TRBD1	CASSQPGVRTGFPDTQYF	TGTGCCAGCAGCCAACCGGGAGTACGGACAGGGTTTCCAGATACGCAGTATTTT
NA	TRBV4-1	TRBJ2-5	TRBD2	CASSQDSPGLEETQYF	TGCGCCAGCAGCCAAGATTCCCCGGGACTAGAGGAGACCCAGTACTTC
NA	TRBV5-6	TRBJ1-3	NA	CASSLLQTADSGNTIYF	TGTGCCAGCAGCTTGCTCCAAACGGCGGACTCTGGAAACACCATATATTTT
NA	TRBV7-9	TRBJ2-3	TRBD1	CASSPKTGAGTDTQYF	TGTGCCAGCAGCCCAAAGACAGGGGCGGGGACAGATACGCAGTATTTT
NA	TRBV19	TRBJ1-1	TRBD1	CASSISQGAAAFF	TGTGCCAGTAGTATAAGCCAGGGGGCCGCTGCTTTCTTT
few	TRBV7-3	TRBJ1-2	NA	CASSTPGSPGYTF	TGTGCCAGCAGCACCCCAGGGTCCCCTGGCTACACCTTC
NA	TRBV11-2	TRBJ1-5	NA	CASSLAGRVGQPQHF	TGTGCCAGCAGCTTAGCCGGCCGGGTCGGACAGCCCCAGCATTTT
few	TRBV4-1	TRBJ2-7	TRBD1	CASSQGATGVVYEQYF	TGCGCCAGCAGCCAAGGGGCGACAGGGGTGGTCTACGAGCAGTACTTC
few	TRBV6-2/TRBV6-3	TRBJ2-3	NA	CASGSIRGSTDTQYF	TGTGCCAGCGGATCCATCAGGGGTTCGACAGATACGCAGTATTTT
few	TRBV2	TRBJ2-1	TRBD1	CANTGEEQFF	TGTGCCAACACAGGGGAAGAGCAGTTCTTC
few	TRBV4-3	TRBJ2-3	TRBD2	CASSQGLAGGPSTDTQYF	TGCGCCAGCAGCCAAGGACTAGCGGGGGGGCCTAGCACAGATACGCAGTATTTT